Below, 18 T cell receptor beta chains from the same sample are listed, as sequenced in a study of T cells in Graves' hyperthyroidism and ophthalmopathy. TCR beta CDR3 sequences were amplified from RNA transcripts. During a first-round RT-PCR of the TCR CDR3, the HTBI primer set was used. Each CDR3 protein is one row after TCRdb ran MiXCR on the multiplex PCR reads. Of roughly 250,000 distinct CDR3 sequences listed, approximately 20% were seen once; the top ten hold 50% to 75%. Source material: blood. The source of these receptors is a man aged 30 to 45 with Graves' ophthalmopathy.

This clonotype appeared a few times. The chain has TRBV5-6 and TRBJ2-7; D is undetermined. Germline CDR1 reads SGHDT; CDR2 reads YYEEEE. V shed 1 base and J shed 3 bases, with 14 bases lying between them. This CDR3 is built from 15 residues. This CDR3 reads CASSLKWSPNYEQYF. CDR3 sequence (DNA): TGTGCCAGCAGCTTGAAGTGGTCCCCTAACTACGAGCAGTACTTC.

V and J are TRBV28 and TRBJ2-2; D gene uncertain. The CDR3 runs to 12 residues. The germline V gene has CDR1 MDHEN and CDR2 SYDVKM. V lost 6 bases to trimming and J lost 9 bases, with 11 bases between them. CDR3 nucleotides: TGTGCCAGCAGCTCCGGGCGGTGGGAGCTGTTTTTT. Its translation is CASSSGRWELFF.

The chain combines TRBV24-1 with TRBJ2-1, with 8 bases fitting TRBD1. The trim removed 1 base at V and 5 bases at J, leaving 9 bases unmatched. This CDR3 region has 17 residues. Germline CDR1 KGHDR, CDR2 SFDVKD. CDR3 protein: CATSDFPGTGPNNEQFF. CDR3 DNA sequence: TGTGCCACCAGTGATTTCCCAGGGACAGGCCCGAACAATGAGCAGTTCTTC.

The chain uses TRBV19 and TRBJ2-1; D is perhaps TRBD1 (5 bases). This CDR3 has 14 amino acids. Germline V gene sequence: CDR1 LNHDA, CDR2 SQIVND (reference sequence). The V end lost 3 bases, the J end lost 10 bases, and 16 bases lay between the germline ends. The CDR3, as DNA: TGTGCCAGTAGTATCAGGGCGGAGCGCAGGGAGCAGTTCTTC. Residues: CASSIRAERREQFF.

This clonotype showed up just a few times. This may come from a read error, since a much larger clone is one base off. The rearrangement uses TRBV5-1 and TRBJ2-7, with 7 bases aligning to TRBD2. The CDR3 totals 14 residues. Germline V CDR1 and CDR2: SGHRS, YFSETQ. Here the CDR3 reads CAGSLSGNLGEQYF. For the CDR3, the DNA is TGCGCCGGCAGCCTCAGCGGGAACCTAGGCGAGCAGTACTTC.

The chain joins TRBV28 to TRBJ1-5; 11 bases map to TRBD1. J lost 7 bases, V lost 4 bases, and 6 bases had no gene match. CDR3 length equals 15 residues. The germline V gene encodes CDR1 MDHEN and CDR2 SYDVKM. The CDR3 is CASSWPGTGGQPQHF. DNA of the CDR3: TGTGCCAGCAGTTGGCCCGGGACAGGGGGACAGCCCCAGCATTTT.

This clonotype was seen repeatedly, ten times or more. CDR3 sequence (DNA): TGTGCCAGCAGCAAACCAGGGGCGCAGGGCTACACCTTC. This encodes CASSKPGAQGYTF. The chain is built from TRBV28 and TRBJ1-2; TRBD1 might be the D (6 bases). The CDR3 sequence is 13 residues long. The V gene's germline CDR1 is MDHEN and CDR2 SYDVKM. V dropped 6 bases and J dropped 8 bases, with 16 bases sitting between them.

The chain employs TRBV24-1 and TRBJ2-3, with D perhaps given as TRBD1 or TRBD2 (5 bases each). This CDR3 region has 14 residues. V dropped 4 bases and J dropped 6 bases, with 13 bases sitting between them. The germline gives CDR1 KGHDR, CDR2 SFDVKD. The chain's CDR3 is CATSDQGTLDTQYF. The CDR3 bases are TGTGCCACCAGTGACCAAGGGACCCTGGATACGCAGTATTTT.

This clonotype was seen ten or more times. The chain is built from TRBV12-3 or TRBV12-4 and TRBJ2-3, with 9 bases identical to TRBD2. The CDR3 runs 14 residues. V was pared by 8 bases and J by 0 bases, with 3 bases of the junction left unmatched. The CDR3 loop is CASATSGSTDTQYF. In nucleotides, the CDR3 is TGTGCCAGCGCGACTAGCGGTAGCACAGATACGCAGTATTTT.

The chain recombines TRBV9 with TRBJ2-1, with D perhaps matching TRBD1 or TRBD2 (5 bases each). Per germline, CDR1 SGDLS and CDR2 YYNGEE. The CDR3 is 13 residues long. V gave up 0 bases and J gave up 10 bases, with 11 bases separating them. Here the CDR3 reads CASSVGGGGEQFF. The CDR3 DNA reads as TGTGCCAGCAGCGTAGGTGGGGGTGGGGAGCAGTTCTTC.

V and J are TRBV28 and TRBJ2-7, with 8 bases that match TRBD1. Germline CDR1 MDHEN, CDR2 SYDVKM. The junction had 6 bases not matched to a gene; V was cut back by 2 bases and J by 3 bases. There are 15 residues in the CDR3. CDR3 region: CASSLRRGQGYEQYF. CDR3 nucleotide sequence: TGTGCCAGCAGTTTAAGGCGCGGACAGGGCTACGAGCAGTACTTC.

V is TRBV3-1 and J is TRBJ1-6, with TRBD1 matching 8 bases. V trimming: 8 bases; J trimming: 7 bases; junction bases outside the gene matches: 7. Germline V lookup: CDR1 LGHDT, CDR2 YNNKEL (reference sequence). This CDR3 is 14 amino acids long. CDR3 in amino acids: CASADRGLNSPLHF. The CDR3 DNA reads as TGTGCCAGCGCCGACAGGGGACTCAATTCACCCCTCCACTTT.

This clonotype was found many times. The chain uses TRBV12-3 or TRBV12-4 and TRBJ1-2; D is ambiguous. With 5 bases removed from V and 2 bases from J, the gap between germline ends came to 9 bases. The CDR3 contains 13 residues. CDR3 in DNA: TGTGCCAGCAGTCAAACCCGAAACTATGGCTACACCTTC. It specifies CASSQTRNYGYTF.

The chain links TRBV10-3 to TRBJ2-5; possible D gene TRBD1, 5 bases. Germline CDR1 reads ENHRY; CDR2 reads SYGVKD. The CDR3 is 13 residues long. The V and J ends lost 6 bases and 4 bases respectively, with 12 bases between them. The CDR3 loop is CAIRHPQGETQYF. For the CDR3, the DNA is TGTGCCATCAGGCACCCGCAGGGAGAGACCCAGTACTTC.

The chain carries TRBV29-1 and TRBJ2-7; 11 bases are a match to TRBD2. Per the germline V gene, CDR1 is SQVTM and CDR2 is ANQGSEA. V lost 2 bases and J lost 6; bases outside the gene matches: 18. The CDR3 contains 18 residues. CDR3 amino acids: CSVELRLAGHLGVIEQYF. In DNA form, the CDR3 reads TGCAGCGTTGAACTAAGACTAGCGGGACATCTAGGGGTGATCGAGCAGTACTTC.

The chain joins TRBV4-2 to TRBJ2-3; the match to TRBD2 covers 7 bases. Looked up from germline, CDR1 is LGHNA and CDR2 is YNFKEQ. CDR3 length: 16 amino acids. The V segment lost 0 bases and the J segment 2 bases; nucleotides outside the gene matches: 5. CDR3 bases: TGTGCCAGCAGCCAAGATTCGGGAGGAATCACAGATACGCAGTATTTT. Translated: CASSQDSGGITDTQYF.

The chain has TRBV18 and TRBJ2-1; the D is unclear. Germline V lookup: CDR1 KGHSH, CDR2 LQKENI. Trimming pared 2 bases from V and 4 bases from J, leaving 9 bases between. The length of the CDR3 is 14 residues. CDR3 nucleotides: TGTGCCAGCTCACCATTGAGGTTGTACAATGAGCAGTTCTTC. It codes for CASSPLRLYNEQFF. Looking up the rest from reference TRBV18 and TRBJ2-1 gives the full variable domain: NAGVMQNPRHLVRRRGQEARLRCSPMKGHSHVYWYRQLPEEGLKFMVYLQKENIIDESGMPKERFSAEFPKEGPSILRIQQVVRGDSAAYFCASSPLRLYNEQFFGPGTRLTVL.

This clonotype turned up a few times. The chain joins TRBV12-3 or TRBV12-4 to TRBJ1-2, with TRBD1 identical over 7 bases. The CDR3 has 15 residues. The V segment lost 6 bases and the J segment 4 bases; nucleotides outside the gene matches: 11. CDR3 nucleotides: TGTGCCAGCAGGGGGTGGGCGACAGGGACCTATGGCTACACCTTC. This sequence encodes CASRGWATGTYGYTF.